The T cell receptor (beta chain) under discussion was sequenced for a study of blood T cell repertoires in COVID-19. For the study at large: Acute and convalescent COVID-19 specimens originated in the United States, Italy and Spain. Sample material is recorded as cDNA or gDNA derived from T cells, B-cell-depleted T cells, or PBMCs.

Under the authors' procedure: Researchers report that nucleated cell counts were estimated from reference gene primer amplification. This table comes from immunoSEQ multiplex PCR, and its TCRdb copy is limited to in-frame clones, with some not included. V and J calls and clone size come straight from that table; D and trimming were deduced from the DNA. Altogether roughly 500,000 clones are present, about 91% being singletons, with the ten largest covering roughly 0.92%. Followed over time, Seattle patients had been enrolled while infection was active. V shed 5 bases and J 7 bases; nucleotides not matched to a gene: 7. Germline lookup yields CDR1 SGHDT and CDR2 YYEEEE. CDR3 size: 15 residues.

Material: peripheral blood. The clonotype comes from a young man with COVID-19, enrolled during active disease. The chain recombines TRBV5-6 with TRBJ1-6; TRBD1 matches at 9 bases. Here the CDR3 DNA reads TGTGCCAGCAGTTCCATGGGACAGGGAAATTCACCCCTCCACTTT. As protein: CASSSMGQGNSPLHF.